This entry lists 24 T cell receptor beta chains sequenced from one sample in a study of OX40 agonist ivuxolimab in advanced cancers. Profiling relied on immunoSEQ multiplex PCR, and the TCRdb table lists in-frame clones only, not all of them. The sample yields roughly 19,000 clones, approximately 70% seen once. Sequenced material: CD4+ or CD8+ T cells sorted from blood, taken in a trial of the OX40 agonist ivuxolimab. The source is an adult with an advanced solid tumor such as melanoma, head and neck, liver or kidney cancer.

At least ten counts were recorded for this clone. The chain uses TRBV9 and TRBJ1-2, with D possibly being TRBD1 (5 bases). The CDR3 covers 15 residues. V dropped 2 bases and J dropped 2 bases, with 13 bases sitting between them. Germline V gene data show CDR1 as SGDLS and CDR2 as YYNGEE. The CDR3 DNA follows: TGTGCCAGCAGCGTGGGGACCGGTGCCAACTATGGCTACACCTTC. It yields the protein CASSVGTGANYGYTF.

The CDR3: CASSLGTRRYYEQYF. CDR3 bases: TGTGCCAGCAGCCTAGGGACTAGGCGCTACTACGAGCAGTACTTC. The rearrangement joins TRBV7-2 to TRBJ2-7; TRBD2 agrees at 8 bases. The CDR3 totals 15 residues. Germline CDR1 and CDR2: SGHTA and FQGNSA. J lost 3 bases, V lost 5 bases, and 9 bases had no gene match. Full variable domain (missing parts from reference TRBV7-2 and TRBJ2-7): GAGVSQSPSNKVTEKGKDVELRCDPISGHTALYWYRQSLGQGLEFLIYFQGNSAPDKSGLPSDRFSAERTGGSVSTLTIQRTQQEDSAVYLCASSLGTRRYYEQYFGPGTRLTVT.

The J gene is TRBJ2-5, the V gene TRBV28; 12 bases map to TRBD2. Per germline, CDR1 MDHEN and CDR2 SYDVKM. V was pared by 4 bases and J by 4 bases, with 10 bases of the junction left unmatched. The CDR3 length is 17 residues. CDR3 loop: CASSSGILAGGRETQYF. In DNA, the CDR3 is TGTGCCAGCAGTTCCGGGATACTAGCGGGGGGCAGAGAGACCCAGTACTTC.

The V gene is TRBV7-3, the J gene TRBJ2-5; 12 bases align to TRBD2. Germline lookup yields CDR1 SGHTA and CDR2 FQGTGA. The CDR3 totals 15 residues. V trimming: 5 bases; J trimming: 5 bases; junction bases outside the gene matches: 6. The CDR3 protein is CASSPSGGASETQYF. CDR3 DNA sequence: TGTGCCAGCAGCCCTAGCGGGGGGGCCTCGGAGACCCAGTACTTC.

V gene TRBV5-1 combines with J gene TRBJ1-4; D uncertain. Looked up from germline, CDR1 is SGHRS and CDR2 is YFSETQ. The CDR3 runs to 15 residues. With 0 bases removed from V and 4 bases from J, the gap between germline ends came to 10 bases. CDR3 loop: CASSLVAAINEKLFF. CDR3 DNA sequence: TGCGCCAGCAGCTTGGTGGCTGCCATTAATGAAAAACTGTTTTTT.

The V gene is TRBV5-4, the J gene TRBJ2-5, with a possible D match to TRBD1 (6 bases). The V gene's germline CDR1 is SGHNT and CDR2 YYREEE (reference sequence). Trimming shortened V by 4 bases and J by 5 bases, and 30 bases separated the two germline ends. This CDR3 comprises 19 residues. Here the CDR3 DNA reads TGTGCCAGCAGCGTCCCACCCTACACAGGGCCGACTGGGATTGAGACCCAGTACTTC. This codes for CASSVPPYTGPTGIETQYF.

The chain couples TRBV27 to TRBJ2-7, with TRBD2 as a possible D gene (6 bases). Germline V CDR1 and CDR2: MNHEY, SMNVEV (reference sequence). The ends were cut back, 5 bases at V and 4 bases at J, with 15 bases in the middle. The CDR3 length is 14 residues. CDR3 coding DNA: TGTGCCAGCAGTCAGGACGGGAGCCTTTACGAGCAGTACTTC. As protein: CASSQDGSLYEQYF.

This clone has ten or more counts. At one end, the junction sequence differs from germline, possibly due to a read error. The V call is TRBV7-7, the J call TRBJ2-7; TRBD1 might be the D (5 bases). CDR1 is SSHAT, CDR2 FNYEAQ, per germline (reference sequence). The CDR3 has 15 amino acids. CDR3 loop: CASSLGADPGYEQYF. CDR3 sequence (DNA): TGTGCTAGCAGCTTAGGGGCAGACCCAGGGTACGAGCAGTACTTC. The whole variable domain, filled in from reference TRBV7-7 and TRBJ2-7, reads GAGVSQSPRYKVTKRGQDVTLRCDPISSHATLYWYQQALGQGPEFLTYFNYEAQPDKSGLPSDRFSAERPEGSISTLTIQRTEQRDSAMYRCASSLGADPGYEQYFGPGTRLTVT.

This clone was detected once. The rearrangement uses TRBV6-5 and TRBJ1-6, with 7 nucleotides matching TRBD1. The germline V gene encodes CDR1 MNHEY and CDR2 SVGAGI. J lost 8 bases, V lost 2 bases, and 6 bases had no gene match. The CDR3 covers 15 residues. The CDR3 DNA follows: TGTGCCAGCAGTTACCCGAGGGACAGTTATTCACCCCTCCACTTT. Its protein product is CASSYPRDSYSPLHF.

In DNA, the CDR3 is TGTGCCAGTAACACGGACAGGGGCGTTGTCGATGAGCAGTTCTTC. Encoded protein: CASNTDRGVVDEQFF. V is TRBV28 and J is TRBJ2-1, with 9 bases aligning to TRBD1. The CDR3 runs 15 residues. The V segment lost 9 bases and the J segment 8 bases; nucleotides outside the gene matches: 14. Germline V gene data show CDR1 as MDHEN and CDR2 as SYDVKM. The full variable domain, completed using reference TRBV28 and TRBJ2-1, is DVKVTQSSRYLVKRTGEKVFLECVQDMDHENMFWYRQDPGLGLRLIYFSYDVKMKEKGDIPEGYSVSREKKERFSLILESASTNQTSMYLCASNTDRGVVDEQFFGPGTRLTVL.

This clone was counted a few times. V and J are TRBV29-1 and TRBJ2-7, with D perhaps matching TRBD1 (7 bases). The CDR3 length is 15 residues. Trimming shortened V by 1 base and J by 0 bases, and 13 bases separated the two germline ends. The germline V gene has CDR1 SQVTM and CDR2 ANQGSEA. CDR3 nucleotide sequence: TGCAGCGTTGAAGGGTTCAGGGGGGACTCCTACGAGCAGTACTTC. It specifies CSVEGFRGDSYEQYF.

The V call is TRBV6-1, the J call TRBJ2-3; D is undetermined. This CDR3 is 15 amino acids long. Trimming left V 5 bases short and J 0 bases short, with 12 bases between. Germline CDR1 reads MNHNS; CDR2 reads SASEGT. The DNA for the CDR3 is TGTGCCAGCAGTCTTGAGAGCTTTAGCACAGATACGCAGTATTTT. Its translation: CASSLESFSTDTQYF.

The chain is built from TRBV5-6 and TRBJ2-5, with D hard to call. Germline V gene lookup returns CDR1 SGHDT and CDR2 YYEEEE. V was clipped by 5 bases and J by 5 bases, with 16 bases between them. This CDR3 region has 14 residues. CDR3 amino acids: CASSRVFGGETQYF. Here the CDR3 DNA reads TGTGCCAGCAGTCGGGTTTTCGGTGGGGAGACCCAGTACTTC.

This clone has just a few counts. The chain has TRBV10-3 and TRBJ2-2, with D perhaps TRBD1 or TRBD2 (6 bases each). V was shortened by 0 bases and J by 4 bases, with 9 bases between the two germline ends. The V gene's germline CDR1 is ENHRY and CDR2 SYGVKD. The CDR3 totals 15 residues. The CDR3 bases are TGTGCCATCAGTGAGTCACAGGGAGGCACCGGGGAGCTGTTTTTT. Protein: CAISESQGGTGELFF.

This clone is classed as large. The V and J genes are TRBV9 and TRBJ2-7, with D possibly TRBD1 on 6 matching bases. The ends were cut back, 0 bases at V and 7 bases at J, with 14 bases in the middle. This CDR3 spans 14 amino acids. The V gene's germline CDR1 is SGDLS and CDR2 YYNGEE. CDR3 loop: CASSVVGARGEQYF. Written as DNA, the CDR3 is TGTGCCAGCAGCGTAGTCGGAGCCAGGGGAGAGCAGTACTTC.

This clone was seen a single time. The V and J genes are TRBV5-5 and TRBJ1-6; 7 bases agree with TRBD1. In germline, CDR1 is SGHKS, CDR2 YYEKEE (reference sequence). V gave up 2 bases and J gave up 7 bases; unmatched junction bases: 9. The CDR3 sequence is 16 residues long. CDR3 sequence: CASSFILGGVNSPLHF. In nucleotides, the CDR3 is TGTGCCAGCAGCTTTATACTAGGGGGCGTGAATTCACCCCTCCACTTT.

The chain recombines TRBV5-1 with TRBJ2-3, with a tentative D call TRBD2 (7 bases). Germline lookup yields CDR1 SGHRS and CDR2 YFSETQ. There are 14 residues in the CDR3. Deletions cut 7 bases from V and 4 bases from J, with 16 bases between. The CDR3 DNA sequence: TGCGCCAGCCACTCCGGGGGGCTGGCAGATACGCAGTATTTT. Translating it yields CASHSGGLADTQYF.

As DNA, the CDR3 is TGTGCCAGCAGCGTCCCGGCGACAGGGGTCAACTCTGGAAACACCATATATTTT. It yields the protein CASSVPATGVNSGNTIYF. The chain carries TRBV7-9 and TRBJ1-3; 8 bases line up with TRBD1. The germline V gene has CDR1 SEHNR and CDR2 FQNEAQ (reference sequence). The CDR3 runs to 18 residues. The V segment lost 5 bases and the J segment 0 bases; nucleotides outside the gene matches: 12.

The rearrangement links TRBV19 to TRBJ2-7; 7 nucleotides agree with TRBD2. Germline CDR1 is LNHDA and CDR2 is SQIVND (reference sequence). V trimming: 4 bases; J trimming: 3 bases; junction bases outside the gene matches: 9. There are 15 residues in the CDR3. CDR3 in amino acids: CASSSETGGSYEQYF. The CDR3 nucleotides read TGTGCCAGTAGTAGTGAAACGGGGGGAAGCTACGAGCAGTACTTC.

V and J are TRBV6-5 and TRBJ2-3; TRBD2 might be the D (7 bases). V shed 0 bases and J shed 2 bases, with 9 bases lying between them. CDR1 MNHEY and CDR2 SVGAGI come from the germline V gene. The CDR3 consists of 15 residues. The CDR3 region is CASSYSRGHTDTQYF. CDR3 DNA sequence: TGTGCCAGCAGTTACTCGCGGGGGCACACAGATACGCAGTATTTT.

The CDR3 DNA reads TGTGCCAGCAGCTTATGGCGGGGGAGCTCCTACGAGCAGTACTTC. It translates to CASSLWRGSSYEQYF. The J gene is TRBJ2-7, the V gene TRBV11-3; 7 nucleotides line up with TRBD2. V dropped 2 bases and J dropped 0; count of bases not matched to a gene: 4. CDR1 and CDR2 (germline): SGHNT, YENEEA. This CDR3 contains 15 residues.

V is TRBV25-1 and J is TRBJ2-1; 10 nucleotides line up with TRBD2. Unmatched junction bases numbered 4, after V lost 1 base and J lost 10 bases. This CDR3 contains 14 residues. Per the germline V gene, CDR1 is MGHDK and CDR2 is SYGVNS. The CDR3 protein is CASSESLAGVEQFF. The DNA of the CDR3 is TGTGCCAGCAGTGAATCCCTAGCGGGGGTAGAGCAGTTCTTC.

The V gene is TRBV9, the J gene TRBJ2-1; possible D gene TRBD2, 7 bases. Germline-derived CDR1 and CDR2 are SGDLS and YYNGEE. The germline V and J ends were trimmed by 3 bases and 6 bases, with 22 bases remaining between them. The CDR3 covers 17 residues. The CDR3 DNA sequence: TGTGCCAGCAGCGCAGATTCCGGGGGGCCGGTTGGCAATGAGCAGTTCTTC. Translated, it gives CASSADSGGPVGNEQFF.

The chain joins TRBV2 to TRBJ2-1, with 7 bases matching TRBD2. Trimming took 7 bases from V and 0 from J; bases not matched to a gene: 6. The CDR3 has 15 amino acids. CDR1 is SNHLY and CDR2 is FYNNEI in the germline V gene. Written as DNA, the CDR3 is TGTGCCAGCACCCCGGGACTACACTCCTACAATGAGCAGTTCTTC. It codes for CASTPGLHSYNEQFF.